This TCR beta chain was documented in a study of CD8 T cells in Susac syndrome (dated by TCRdb to between 2017 and 2020). For context, the study as a whole: Repertoire sequencing was used to test whether CD8+ T cell activation and differentiation in Susac syndrome was antigen driven. CD8+ T cell repertoire clonality was compared between around eleven healthy donors, approximately 14 Susac syndrome patients and approximately 16 multiple sclerosis patients.

Measured from the cysteine to the phenylalanine, the CDR3 is 15 residues long. Only the CDR3 DNA stays, 45 bases, in frame from base 1. The germline V end is reduced by 6 bases and the J end by 3 bases; junction bases left unmatched: 11. According to the germline V gene, CDR1 reads SNHLY and CDR2 reads FYNNEI. In regard to this clonotype: The specificity of this receptor is unknown. No base quality information exists; no much larger clone differs at one position.

General study outcomes and caveats: The study acknowledged that relatively few individuals were included in the TCR sequencing and HLA analysis.

Peripheral blood CD8+ and CD4+ T cells from healthy donors, Susac syndrome patients and multiple sclerosis patients were profiled using high-throughput TCR beta sequencing. Treatment-naive patients with stable or active relapsing-remitting disease fulfilling revised McDonald criteria were used as multiple sclerosis controls. Bulk CD8+ and CD4+ T cells were purified by magnetic negative isolation, while CD8+ TEMRA cells were enriched using FACS. Blood was drawn into EDTA tubes, processed within 24 hours, and PBMCs were isolated by density gradient centrifugation. PBMCs intended for TCR sequencing were frozen in liquid nitrogen and were later thawed in a 37 degrees C water bath. The sorted or isolated CD4+, CD8+ and CD8+ TEMRA cells had a purity of 90% or higher. RNA was extracted using the RNeasy kit, and about 0.45 to 1 ug of the RNA was reverse transcribed with random hexamers. TCR beta CDR3 regions were amplified with the immunoSEQ multiplex PCR assay covering 54 Vbeta and 13 Jbeta segments. Bias from PCR amplification was corrected by using a synthetic template baseline for primer optimization and for computational correction. The published analysis was carried out like this. Reads were annotated to V, D and J genes according to IMGT and were analyzed with immunoSEQ Analyzer, with only productive sequences retained. Clonality was calculated as one minus the Shannon entropy normalized by log2 of the number of productive unique sequences. For each patient and control, public and private clones were evaluated among the 100 most prevalent clones. Clones were defined as Susac-specific when absent from the healthy and MS cohorts, from about a thousand published viral clones and from other ImmuneACCESS disease sequences. TCRdb handled the public reads itself, with Q25 trimming in fastp and clone calling in MiXCR, and kept productive beta chains. Entries that share a CDR3 protein sequence are merged under the most common genes and DNA. It is TCRdb's table, rather than the study itself, that gives the V and J calls and clone size. This sample holds roughly 400,000 distinct CDR3 sequences; roughly 85% were observed only once. Together, the top ten hold approximately 0.11% of the sample.

The sequence was obtained from a human donor with multiple sclerosis. Sequencing was done on a sample of CD8+ T cells from PBMCs. The chain employs TRBV2 and TRBJ2-7; 7 central nucleotides agree with TRBD1. The nucleotide sequence is given as TGTGCCAGCAGCTTTCAGGGGGACGCAATCTACGAGCAGTACTTC. It encodes CASSFQGDAIYEQYF.